This is a list of T cell receptor beta chains from one sample in a study of beta chain features in type 1 diabetes. Profiling relied on immunoSEQ multiplex PCR, and the TCRdb table lists in-frame clones only, not all of them. The table shows roughly 300,000 clones, with approximately 15% occurring only once. The sample was central memory CD4+ T cells from blood. The receptors here all came from a man aged 25 to 40 in good health. CDR3s include the opening cysteine and the closing phenylalanine or tryptophan. A D gene is named only where the DNA matches it firmly. Expanded clones are given a class, and other clones once, few, many or no size at all.

.	TRBV27	TRBJ2-3	.	TGTGCCAGCAGTGATACACCGACCACAGATACGCAGTATTTT	CASSDTPTTDTQYF
many	TRBV7-2	TRBJ2-1	.	TGTGCCAGCAGCTTAAATTTAGGGGAGCAGTTCTTC	CASSLNLGEQFF
.	TRBV4-3	TRBJ2-5	TRBD2	TGCGCCAGCAGCCAAGGGCGGCGGGGGGTTGGCGAGACCCAGTACTTC	CASSQGRRGVGETQYF
few	TRBV19	TRBJ1-1	.	TGTGCCAGTAGTGTGGGACGCCGGAGGGGAACTGAAGCTTTCTTT	CASSVGRRRGTEAFF
.	TRBV11-2	TRBJ2-1	TRBD2	TGTGCCAGCAGCCAATCAGGACTAGGGAACAATGAGCAGTTCTTC	CASSQSGLGNNEQFF
.	TRBV6-5	TRBJ1-2	.	TGTGCCAGCAGTCGGACCCAGAGAACCAATGGCTACACCTTC	CASSRTQRTNGYTF
.	TRBV15	TRBJ1-1	.	TGTGCCACCAGCAGAGATCCGGCTGCGACTGAAGCTTTCTTT	CATSRDPAATEAFF
.	TRBV15	TRBJ2-7	.	TGTGCCACCAGCAGGGCTACAGGCTTCAGCTCCTACGAGCAGTACTTC	CATSRATGFSSYEQYF
.	TRBV6-6	TRBJ2-7	.	TGTGCCAGCAGTGACGGGACACCCACCTACGAGCAGTACTTC	CASSDGTPTYEQYF
.	TRBV7-7	TRBJ2-3	.	TGCGCCAGCAGCCCCCGGCGCACAGATACGCAGTATTTT	CASSPRRTDTQYF
few	TRBV29-1	TRBJ1-3	.	TGCAGCGCCTATATGGGGACTGGAAACACCATATATTTT	CSAYMGTGNTIYF
few	TRBV7-2	TRBJ1-3	TRBD1	TGTGCCAGCAGCTTAGGGGGACAGGTCTCCGGAAACACCATATATTTT	CASSLGGQVSGNTIYF
many	TRBV2	TRBJ2-6	.	TGTGCCAGCAGTACCAGCCGGGGATCTGGGGCCAACGTCCTGACTTTC	CASSTSRGSGANVLTF
few	TRBV7-2	TRBJ2-7	.	TGTGCCAGCAGCTTAGTCGGGTACGAGCAGTACTTC	CASSLVGYEQYF
few	TRBV13	TRBJ1-1	.	TGTGCCAGCAGCTGGAAGGGAGTACCTGAAGCTTTCTTT	CASSWKGVPEAFF
.	TRBV6-1	TRBJ2-1	TRBD2	TGTGCCAGCAGGCCGCGGTTTCGGGAGGGCGAGCAGTTCTTC	CASRPRFREGEQFF
few	TRBV9	TRBJ2-1	.	TGTGCCAGCAGCGGGGAGGGACAGATCTCCTACAATGAGCAGTTCTTC	CASSGEGQISYNEQFF
.	TRBV10-3	TRBJ2-2	.	TGTGCCATCAGTGATCAAGCGAACACCGGGGAGCTGTTTTTT	CAISDQANTGELFF
few	TRBV5-1	TRBJ2-2	TRBD1	TGCGCCAGCAGCCCACAGGACAGGGGGCCGACCGGGGAGCTGTTTTTT	CASSPQDRGPTGELFF
.	TRBV7-8	TRBJ2-3	TRBD2	TGTGCCAGCAGCCCGGGACTAGCGAAGGATACGCAGTATTTT	CASSPGLAKDTQYF
.	TRBV9	TRBJ2-3	.	TGTGCCAGCAGCGTAGGCACCGTGGGGGCAGATACGCAGTATTTT	CASSVGTVGADTQYF
few	TRBV5-4	TRBJ2-1	.	TGTGCCAGCAGCAGTGCTGGGCCCTACAATGAGCAGTTCTTC	CASSSAGPYNEQFF
few	TRBV6-6	TRBJ2-7	.	TGTGCCAGCAGTAGGGGGGACAGAGCCTTTTACTACGAGCAGTACTTC	CASSRGDRAFYYEQYF
few	TRBV9	TRBJ2-1	.	TGTGCCAGTAATCCCGGGAACGCCGACAATGAGCAGTTCTTC	CASNPGNADNEQFF
.	TRBV28	TRBJ1-1	.	TGTGCCAGCAGGGGGGATCGTGGGTACACTGAAGCTTTCTTT	CASRGDRGYTEAFF
.	TRBV5-1	TRBJ1-2	.	TGCGCCAGCAGCTTGGATCAACTGGGGTATGGCTACACCTTC	CASSLDQLGYGYTF
.	TRBV7-2	TRBJ2-1	TRBD2	TGTGCCAGCAGCTTAGCGTCAGGCGGGGGGGTCGATGAGCAGTTCTTC	CASSLASGGGVDEQFF
few	TRBV7-2	TRBJ2-1	TRBD2	TGTGCCAGCAGCCCTAGCGGGGATCACAATGAGCAGTTCTTC	CASSPSGDHNEQFF
.	TRBV5-4	TRBJ2-5	.	TGTGCCAGCAGCGCCCAAGAGACCCAGTACTTC	CASSAQETQYF
few	TRBV7-2	TRBJ2-3	TRBD2	TGTGCCAGCAGCTTAGTGGCGGGAGCTGCAGATACGCAGTATTTT	CASSLVAGAADTQYF
.	TRBV11-3	TRBJ2-1	TRBD1	TGTGCCAGCAGCTCTGGACAGGTCGATGAGCAGTTCTTC	CASSSGQVDEQFF
few	TRBV5-4	TRBJ2-5	.	TGTGCCAGCAGCTTGGGAGGGGGAGCCTACCAAGAGACCCAGTACTTC	CASSLGGGAYQETQYF
few	TRBV7-9	TRBJ2-1	.	TGTGCCAGCAGCTATGCGAGCTCCTACAATGAGCAGTTCTTC	CASSYASSYNEQFF
few	TRBV5-6	TRBJ2-1	.	TGTGCCAGCAGCTTGGCGGCCCTAGCCGATTACAATGAGCAGTTCTTC	CASSLAALADYNEQFF
.	TRBV14	TRBJ2-5	TRBD1	TGTGCCAGCAGCCAAGCTCAGGGGGCACAAGAGACCCAGTACTTC	CASSQAQGAQETQYF
few	TRBV5-5	TRBJ1-2	TRBD1	TGTGCCAGCAGCCGCGGACAGGAACACTATGGCTACACCTTC	CASSRGQEHYGYTF
few	TRBV9	TRBJ1-6	.	TGTGCCAGCAGCGTAGAAGGGGTGAGTTCACCCCTCCACTTT	CASSVEGVSSPLHF
.	TRBV28	TRBJ2-7	.	TGTGCCAGCAGCCTCGGTGGCTTCACTCCCTACGAGCAGTACTTC	CASSLGGFTPYEQYF
few	TRBV15	TRBJ2-3	.	TGTGCCACCAGCAGACGGGACACAGATACGCAGTATTTT	CATSRRDTDTQYF
.	TRBV2	TRBJ2-7	.	TGTGCCAGCGACCTGGGGGCCTACGAGCAGTACTTC	CASDLGAYEQYF
few	TRBV30	TRBJ2-4	TRBD1	TGTGCCTGGAGTTCCAAAACAGGGGGCACGGCCAAAAACATTCAGTACTTC	CAWSSKTGGTAKNIQYF